A selection of T cell receptor beta chains follows, all from one sample in a study of T cell responses to AZD1222 COVID-19 vaccine. Here immunoSEQ multiplex PCR was the method, and the copy in TCRdb shows in-frame clones only, minus some. The sample has 140,000 or so clones, roughly 90% seen once. The sample in question was peripheral blood, obtained 28 days after the second dose of the MenACWY control vaccine. The receptors shown here come from an adult who received the MenACWY meningococcal vaccine as a control. CDR3s include the opening cysteine and the closing phenylalanine or tryptophan. A D gene is named only where the DNA matches it firmly. Some rows have no size entry. The others give once, few or many, or a class for an expanded clone.

TRBD1 TRBJ1-4 - TRBV5-1 CASSLGDRGNEKLFF
TRBD1 TRBJ1-5 few TRBV6-6 CASSYRGRDQPQHF
- TRBJ1-2 - TRBV6-5 CASTRTATNYGYTF
- TRBJ1-2 few TRBV5-4 CASSLEPAVEYGYTF
- TRBJ2-5 - TRBV12-3/TRBV12-4 CASSLGQPQYF
- TRBJ1-5 - TRBV5-8 CASSLAPGTSYSNQPQHF
- TRBJ2-6 - TRBV5-4 CANGGSSSGANVLTF
TRBD1 TRBJ1-2 - TRBV6-5 CASTRSGTGVYGYTF
- TRBJ2-1 - TRBV2 CATHRDHSYNEQFF
TRBD2 TRBJ2-3 - TRBV3-1/TRBV3-2 CASSQEGTSGTDTQYF
TRBD2 TRBJ2-1 - TRBV15 CATSSPSGSSYNEQFF
TRBD1 TRBJ2-3 few TRBV7-3 CASSLGQTTDTQYF
- TRBJ2-5 - TRBV24-1 CATSKQTGFRETQYF
TRBD1 TRBJ1-6 - TRBV7-9 CASSLGQGANSPLHF